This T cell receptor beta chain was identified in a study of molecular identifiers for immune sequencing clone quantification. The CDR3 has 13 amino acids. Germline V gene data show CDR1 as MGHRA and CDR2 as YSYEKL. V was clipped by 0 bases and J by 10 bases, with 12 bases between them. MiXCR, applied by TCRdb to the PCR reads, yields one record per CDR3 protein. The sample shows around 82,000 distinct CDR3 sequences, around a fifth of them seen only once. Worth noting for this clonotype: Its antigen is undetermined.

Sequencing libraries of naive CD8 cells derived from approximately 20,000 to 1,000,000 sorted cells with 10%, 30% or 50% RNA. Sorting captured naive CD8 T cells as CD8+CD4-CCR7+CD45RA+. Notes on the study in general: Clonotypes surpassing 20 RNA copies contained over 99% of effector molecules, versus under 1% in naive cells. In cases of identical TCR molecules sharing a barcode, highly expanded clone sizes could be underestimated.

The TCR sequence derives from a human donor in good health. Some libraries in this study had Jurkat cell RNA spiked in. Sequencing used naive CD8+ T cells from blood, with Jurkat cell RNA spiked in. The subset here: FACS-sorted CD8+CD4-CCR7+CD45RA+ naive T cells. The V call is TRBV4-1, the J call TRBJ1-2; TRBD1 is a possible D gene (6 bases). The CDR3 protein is CASSQDRGSVYTF. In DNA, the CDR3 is TGCGCCAGCAGCCAAGACAGGGGAAGTGTCTACACCTTC.